These 27 T cell receptor beta chains were all obtained from the same sample, sequenced in a study of technical replicates of blood from a few donors. The assay was immunoSEQ multiplex PCR, and TCRdb's table has in-frame clones only and misses some. The table lists some 80,000 clones, 95% to 97% of them singletons. Sequencing was performed on T cells isolated from PBMCs. The receptors come from a human donor in good health.

The rearrangement joins TRBV6-5 to TRBJ2-1; tentatively, D is TRBD2 (6 bases). The CDR3 is made up of 14 amino acids. The V gene's germline CDR1 is MNHEY and CDR2 SVGAGI. V was clipped by 6 bases and J by 4 bases, with 13 bases between them. CDR3 in amino acids: CASRREEGYNEQFF. CDR3 sequence (DNA): TGTGCCAGCAGAAGGGAGGAAGGGTACAATGAGCAGTTCTTC.

A note on this clone: Compared with germline, one end of the junction differs, possibly owing to a read error. This sequence joins TRBV10-3 and TRBJ2-3, with TRBD2 matching over 12 bases. This CDR3 comprises 14 residues. Germline V gives CDR1 ENHRY, CDR2 SYGVKD. In nucleotides, the CDR3 is TGTGCCATCAGTGAGTCGATTCTAGCGGGAGGGCCGAATTTT. This codes for CAISESILAGGPNF.

The chain couples TRBV10-3 to TRBJ2-2; D is perhaps TRBD2 (5 bases). Trimming pared 2 bases from V and 6 bases from J, leaving 19 bases between. This CDR3 has 17 amino acids. The germline V gene encodes CDR1 ENHRY and CDR2 SYGVKD. The CDR3 loop reads CAISEVLARWVSGELFF. CDR3 DNA sequence: TGTGCCATCAGTGAGGTCTTAGCGCGTTGGGTCTCCGGGGAGCTGTTTTTT.

This sequence joins TRBV18 and TRBJ1-5; 9 bases align to TRBD1. J lost 9 bases, V lost 3 bases, and 6 bases had no gene match. There are 14 residues in the CDR3. The germline gives CDR1 KGHSH, CDR2 LQKENI. The CDR3 nucleotides are TGTGCCAGCTCACCCACGGGACAGGGAACGCCCCAGCATTTT. As protein: CASSPTGQGTPQHF.

The chain uses TRBV19 and TRBJ1-1; no clear D gene. Trimming shortened V by 7 bases and J by 1 base, and 16 bases separated the two germline ends. The CDR3 sequence is 15 residues long. Germline V lookup: CDR1 LNHDA, CDR2 SQIVND (reference sequence). The DNA of the CDR3 is TGTGCCAGTATTCGAGGGAATCTGGGGAACACTGAAGCTTTCTTT. This gives the protein CASIRGNLGNTEAFF.

The chain combines TRBV5-4 with TRBJ2-7, with TRBD2 as a possible D gene (5 bases). V lost 7 bases and J 4 bases, leaving 12 bases between the germline ends. This CDR3 has 12 residues. Per germline, CDR1 SGHNT and CDR2 YYREEE (reference sequence). CDR3 residues: CASGRDIYEQYF. CDR3 nucleotides: TGTGCCAGCGGGAGAGACATTTACGAGCAGTACTTC.

The CDR3 DNA follows: TGTGCCAGCAGCGTAGACGGCGGGGAATACAATGAGCAGTTCTTC. It encodes CASSVDGGEYNEQFF. This chain uses TRBV9 with TRBJ2-1; a possible D gene is TRBD2 (6 bases). The CDR3 runs 15 residues. Germline V CDR1 and CDR2: SGDLS, YYNGEE. Trimming pared 0 bases from V and 4 bases from J, leaving 11 bases between.

The genes are TRBV7-9 and TRBJ2-7; 8 positions match TRBD1. Trimming took 1 base from V and 7 from J; bases not matched to a gene: 6. CDR1 and CDR2 from the germline V gene are SEHNR and FQNEAQ (reference sequence). The CDR3 is 14 amino acids. This CDR3 reads CASSLGQGAYEQYF. CDR3 nucleotide sequence: TGTGCCAGCAGCTTAGGCCAGGGGGCTTATGAGCAGTACTTC.

The genes are TRBV6-1 and TRBJ2-2, with TRBD2 identical over 8 bases. This CDR3 is 16 amino acids long. Per germline, CDR1 MNHNS and CDR2 SASEGT. After removal of 3 bases from V and 2 bases from J, the junction contained 5 bases not matched to a gene. The CDR3 spells CASSDSRGGNTGELFF. The CDR3 DNA reads as TGTGCCAGCAGTGATTCTCGGGGGGGCAACACCGGGGAGCTGTTTTTT.

This clone was seen more than once but under ten times. CDR3 in amino acids: CASRGGQNYEQYF. The DNA for the CDR3 is TGTGCCAGCAGAGGAGGACAGAACTACGAGCAGTACTTC. The chain carries TRBV6-1 and TRBJ2-7, with TRBD1 as a possible D gene (6 bases). Germline CDR1 and CDR2: MNHNS and SASEGT. V gave up 6 bases and J gave up 3 bases, with 12 bases separating them. The CDR3 length is 13 residues.

V and J are TRBV27 and TRBJ2-3; 8 nucleotides align to TRBD1. Germline loops: CDR1 MNHEY, CDR2 SMNVEV (reference sequence). The CDR3 has 15 residues. Trimming at V came to 6 bases and at J to 6 bases, leaving 11 bases not matched to a gene. CDR3 region: CASRPQTGVEDTQYF. The CDR3 nucleotides read TGTGCCAGCAGACCGCAGACAGGGGTGGAGGATACGCAGTATTTT.

The chain uses TRBV13 and TRBJ2-3, with TRBD1 matching over 9 bases. The CDR3 consists of 15 residues. The J segment lost 6 bases and the V segment lost 5 bases, leaving 9 bases of the junction unmatched. Germline loops: CDR1 PRHDT, CDR2 FYEKMQ (reference sequence). CDR3 DNA: TGTGCCAGCAGCCCACGGACAGGGGCCGGGGATACGCAGTATTTT. This translates into CASSPRTGAGDTQYF.

This chain connects TRBV7-9 to TRBJ2-7; a weak D match, TRBD1 (5 bases). V was clipped by 1 base and J by 0 bases, with 10 bases between them. This CDR3 comprises 15 residues. From germline, CDR1 is SEHNR and CDR2 FQNEAQ (reference sequence). The CDR3 DNA is TGTGCCAGCAGCTTAGAGCAGGGCCTCTCCTACGAGCAGTACTTC. This encodes CASSLEQGLSYEQYF. Full variable domain (outside the CDR3, taken from reference TRBV7-9 and TRBJ2-7): DTGVSQNPRHKITKRGQNVTFRCDPISEHNRLYWYRQTLGQGPEFLTYFQNEAQLEKSRLLSDRFSAERPKGSFSTLEIQRTEQGDSAMYLCASSLEQGLSYEQYFGPGTRLTVT.

The chain recombines TRBV7-3 with TRBJ2-2; TRBD2 matches 7 bases. Germline V gives CDR1 SGHTA, CDR2 FQGTGA. Trimming cost V 4 bases and J 6 bases; bases outside gene matches: 8. This CDR3 region has 15 residues. The CDR3 DNA reads as TGTGCCAGCAGCTCCCCAACGGGGGGAGCCGGGGAGCTGTTTTTT. Protein sequence: CASSSPTGGAGELFF.

This clone appeared once. This chain links TRBV7-9 with TRBJ1-2; D is unclear. The CDR3 totals 13 residues. Germline V gene lookup returns CDR1 SEHNR and CDR2 FQNEAQ (reference sequence). Trimming stripped 4 bases from V and 5 bases from J, with 11 bases between. The CDR3 sequence is CASSSAGGYGYTF. CDR3 sequence (DNA): TGTGCCAGCAGCTCCGCGGGAGGGTATGGCTACACCTTC. The full variable domain, rest sourced from reference TRBV7-9 and TRBJ1-2, is DTGVSQNPRHKITKRGQNVTFRCDPISEHNRLYWYRQTLGQGPEFLTYFQNEAQLEKSRLLSDRFSAERPKGSFSTLEIQRTEQGDSAMYLCASSSAGGYGYTFGSGTRLTVV.

Details on this clone: Germline is not matched at one junction end, which may reflect a read error. The chain is built from TRBV7-3 and TRBJ2-7, with 7 positions matching TRBD1. CDR1 is SGHTA, CDR2 FQGTGA, per germline. CDR3 length: 12 amino acids. As DNA, the CDR3 is TGTGCCAGCAGCTTCGGAGACAGGGCTTTATCCTTC. Protein: CASSFGDRALSF. The whole variable domain, remainder taken from reference TRBV7-3 and TRBJ2-7, is GAGVSQTPSNKVTEKGKYVELRCDPISGHTALYWYRQSLGQGPEFLIYFQGTGAADDSGLPNDRFFAVRPEGSVSTLKIQRTERGDSAVYLCASSFGDRALSFGPGTRLTVT.

The chain combines TRBV28 with TRBJ2-4; 10 nucleotides match TRBD1. V lost 6 bases, J lost 5 bases, and 4 bases stayed unmatched. Germline lookup yields CDR1 MDHEN and CDR2 SYDVKM. The CDR3 spans 14 residues. The CDR3 region has the DNA TGTGCCAGCAGGAGGACAGGGGGTCAAAACATTCAGTACTTC. As protein: CASRRTGGQNIQYF.

This clone was observed once. V is TRBV30 and J is TRBJ1-1; no definite D call. The germline V gene has CDR1 GTSNPN and CDR2 SVGIG (reference sequence). Trimming stripped 0 bases from V and 1 base from J, with 15 bases between. There are 16 residues in the CDR3. The CDR3 here is CAWSVPGMRGNTEAFF. The CDR3 region has the DNA TGTGCCTGGAGTGTACCTGGGATGCGGGGGAACACTGAAGCTTTCTTT.

This clone showed up just a few times. This chain joins TRBV19 and TRBJ2-5; 11 positions match TRBD2. Germline values: CDR1 LNHDA, CDR2 SQIVND (reference sequence). V shed 6 bases, J shed 3 bases, and the junction held 3 bases outside the gene matches. The CDR3 runs to 14 residues. CDR3 nucleotide sequence: TGTGCCAGTAGCCAGGGACTAGCGGAAGAGACCCAGTACTTC. It codes for CASSQGLAEETQYF.

This sequence joins TRBV11-3 and TRBJ2-5; 9 bases align to TRBD1. J gave up 5 bases and V 5 bases, and 9 bases lay outside the gene matches. The germline V gene encodes CDR1 SGHNT and CDR2 YENEEA. The length of the CDR3 is 15 residues. The CDR3 DNA reads as TGTGCCAGCAGCGCTTGGACAGGGGAGGAGGAGACCCAGTACTTC. It is translated as CASSAWTGEEETQYF.

The V gene is TRBV6-5, the J gene TRBJ1-5; D not resolved. The CDR3 has 14 amino acids. CDR1 MNHEY and CDR2 SVGAGI come from the germline V gene. The germline V and J ends were trimmed by 2 bases and 4 bases, with 9 bases remaining between them. The CDR3 sequence: CASSYRAGNQPQHF. The CDR3 DNA reads as TGTGCCAGCAGTTACAGGGCGGGTAATCAGCCCCAGCATTTT.

The chain uses TRBV7-2 and TRBJ2-1; 12 nucleotides match TRBD2. J lost 7 bases, V lost 5 bases, and 6 bases had no gene match. Germline CDR1 is SGHTA and CDR2 is FQGNSA. The CDR3 totals 15 residues. CDR3 nucleotides: TGTGCCAGCAGCGCCGGGACTAGCGGGCCAAATGAGCAGTTCTTC. Its translation: CASSAGTSGPNEQFF.

The V call is TRBV4-2, the J call TRBJ1-4; D gene ambiguous. Germline V gene lookup returns CDR1 LGHNA and CDR2 YNFKEQ. Trimming cost V 4 bases and J 0 bases, with 18 bases left between them. This CDR3 contains 18 residues. This CDR3 is CASSLLTPVGATNEKLFF. Written as DNA, the CDR3 is TGTGCCAGCAGCCTTCTAACCCCGGTCGGGGCAACTAATGAAAAACTGTTTTTT.

V usage is TRBV5-6 and J usage is TRBJ2-7, with 7 bases identical to TRBD2. J lost 0 bases, V lost 2 bases, and 5 bases had no gene match. Germline V gives CDR1 SGHDT, CDR2 YYEEEE. The CDR3 has 15 residues. The CDR3 nucleotides are TGTGCCAGCAGCTTTAGCGGGCTGTCCTCCTACGAGCAGTACTTC. The encoded protein is CASSFSGLSSYEQYF.

CDR3 sequence: CASRKGQQLGYGYTF. The CDR3 bases are TGTGCCAGTCGTAAAGGACAGCAACTTGGCTATGGCTACACCTTC. V and J are TRBV6-5 and TRBJ1-2; a weak D match, TRBD1 (6 bases). CDR1 is MNHEY and CDR2 is SVGAGI in the germline V gene. The V gene lost 9 bases and the J gene lost 4 bases, with 21 bases spanning the gap. This CDR3 region has 15 residues.

The chain couples TRBV28 to TRBJ2-1; 11 bases match TRBD2. The germline CDR1 and CDR2 sequences are MDHEN and SYDVKM. Losses at the gene ends were 6 bases for V and 5 bases for J; bases not matched to a gene: 9. This CDR3 spans 16 amino acids. CDR3 bases: TGTGCCAGCAGCCGCGCCGTAGCGGGAGGGAACAATGAGCAGTTCTTC. Protein sequence: CASSRAVAGGNNEQFF.

The chain's CDR3 is CASSTLQGSQETQYF. The CDR3 nucleotides are TGTGCCAGTAGTACTCTACAGGGGTCCCAAGAGACCCAGTACTTC. The chain couples TRBV19 to TRBJ2-5; 7 bases fit TRBD1. The CDR3 extends over 15 amino acids. The germline gives CDR1 LNHDA, CDR2 SQIVND (reference sequence). V lost 4 bases and J lost 1; bases outside the gene matches: 6.